This T cell receptor (beta chain) stems from a study of CD8+ T cells in alopecia areata. The study, taken as a whole, reports: Patients shared TCRs less clearly than mice did, possibly for HLA-related reasons. Sequencing of scalp samples also includes resident alphabeta T cells from normal skin. Higher clonality was seen in lesional scalp than in normal scalp, especially in alopecia totalis/universalis.

The germline CDR1 and CDR2 sequences are PRHDT and FYEKMQ (reference sequence). The CDR3 consists of 13 residues. Trimming cost V 1 base and J 6 bases, with 7 bases left between them. Investigators isolated RNA and reverse transcribed it into cDNA to act as the sequencing template. Libraries were prepared by immunoSEQ multiplex PCR; TCRdb keeps only in-frame clonotypes and omits some of them. The sample contains 150,000 or so clones, more than 45% of which appear only once. Points on this clone: As yet, its antigen is unknown.

Peripheral blood samples and lesional scalp punch biopsies were obtained from alopecia areata patients. The rearrangement links TRBV13 to TRBJ2-1; D unclear. The sequence derives from a human donor with alopecia areata. This material consisted of CD8+ T cells sorted from blood, taken at week 0. The CDR3 region is CASSLVRANEQFF. CDR3 DNA: TGTGCCAGCAGCTTAGTTCGAGCCAATGAGCAGTTCTTC.